Below, 15 T cell receptor beta chains from the same sample are listed, as sequenced in a study of T cell repertoires in cytomegalovirus infection. Using its own MiXCR run on the reads, TCRdb lists one record per CDR3 protein. The table lists some 900,000 distinct CDR3 sequences, around a third of them singletons, with about an eighth in the top ten. Their cognate antigens are unknown. The material was cultured CD8+ T cells from PBMCs, obtained from culture after CMV antigen stimulation. The receptors originated from a human donor in good health (CMV status not recorded). Some clones in this sample may be carry-over from other donors' samples.

This chain links TRBV4-3 with TRBJ1-2; the D is unclear. Germline CDR1 and CDR2: LGHNA and YSLEER. Trimming pared 1 base from V and 2 bases from J, leaving 11 bases between. This CDR3 has 15 amino acids. The CDR3 region has the DNA TGCGCCAGCAGCCAAGCCCTATCCGGGAACTATGGCTACACCTTC. Amino acids: CASSQALSGNYGYTF.

This clonotype was seen a handful of times. The V gene is TRBV6-2 or TRBV6-3, the J gene TRBJ1-1; unclear D gene. CDR1 is MNHEY and CDR2 is SVGEGT in the germline V gene. The CDR3 has 13 residues. V was cut by 6 bases and J by 5 bases, with 13 bases left in between. CDR3 in amino acids: CASSPYGGTEAFF. The DNA of the CDR3 is TGTGCCAGCAGCCCTTACGGAGGTACTGAAGCTTTCTTT.

The sample holds a few counts of this clonotype. The chain uses TRBV4-1 and TRBJ1-4; a possible D gene is TRBD1 (6 bases). The CDR3 totals 17 residues. CDR1 and CDR2 (germline): MGHRA, YSYEKL. V was shortened by 5 bases and J by 5 bases, with 21 bases between the two germline ends. As DNA, the CDR3 is TGCGCCAGCAGCTCTGTCCTATCCAGGGGCCCGAATGAAAAACTGTTTTTT. Translated: CASSSVLSRGPNEKLFF.

In this sample, this clonotype turned up a few times. The gene calls are TRBV7-3 and TRBJ2-5, with D perhaps matching TRBD2 (6 bases). This CDR3 has 15 amino acids. V lost 2 bases and J lost 5, with 15 bases in between. Germline CDR1 SGHTA, CDR2 FQGTGA. CDR3 loop: CASSLASVSGETQYF. CDR3 bases: TGTGCCAGCAGCTTAGCTAGCGTGAGCGGGGAGACCCAGTACTTC.

This clonotype was counted a few times. This chain uses TRBV7-6 with TRBJ1-5, with a weak D call TRBD1 (5 bases). Germline CDR1 and CDR2: SGHVS and FNYEAQ. Trimming took off 5 bases at V and 7 bases at J, with 12 bases between the two ends. The CDR3 extends over 13 amino acids. CDR3 DNA sequence: TGTGCCAGCAGCGTTGACCGGGGGCAGCCCCAGCATTTT. Residues: CASSVDRGQPQHF.

This clonotype turned up a few times. V and J are TRBV19 and TRBJ1-1; D uncertain. Per germline, CDR1 LNHDA and CDR2 SQIVND (reference sequence). The CDR3 consists of 13 residues. V lost 1 base to trimming and J lost 4 bases, with 7 bases between them. The CDR3 nucleotides are TGTGCCAGTAGTATAGGGCGGACCACTGAAGCTTTCTTT. This codes for CASSIGRTTEAFF.

This chain connects TRBV2 to TRBJ2-3; D is unclear. The V and J ends lost 3 bases and 0 bases respectively, with 7 bases between them. The CDR3 is 14 residues long. The germline V gene has CDR1 SNHLY and CDR2 FYNNEI. The CDR3 is CASSDVSSTDTQYF. CDR3 coding DNA: TGTGCCAGCAGTGACGTCAGTAGCACAGATACGCAGTATTTT.

In this sample, this clonotype turned up many times. The chain links TRBV19 to TRBJ1-5; D ambiguous. The CDR3 runs to 16 residues. V lost 7 bases and J 0 bases, leaving 16 bases between the germline ends. Germline CDR1 LNHDA, CDR2 SQIVND (reference sequence). CDR3 DNA: TGTGCCAGTACTAAAGGAGACATCCCTAGCAATCAGCCCCAGCATTTT. Amino acids: CASTKGDIPSNQPQHF. The full variable domain, completed using reference TRBV19 and TRBJ1-5, is DGGITQSPKYLFRKEGQNVTLSCEQNLNHDAMYWYRQDPGQGLRLIYYSQIVNDFQKGDIAEGYSVSREKKESFPLTVTSAQKNPTAFYLCASTKGDIPSNQPQHFGDGTRLSIL.

V is TRBV6-4 and J is TRBJ2-7; 15 bases map to TRBD2. Per the germline V gene, CDR1 is MRHNA and CDR2 is SNTAGT. This CDR3 contains 19 residues. J gave up 0 bases and V 2 bases, and 8 bases lay outside the gene matches. Here the CDR3 reads CASSDLGTSGGKNSYEQYV. The CDR3 DNA is TGTGCCAGCAGTGACCTTGGGACTAGCGGGGGGAAGAACTCCTACGAGCAGTACGTC.

Details on this clonotype: A read error may account for a junction end that differs from germline. In nucleotides, the CDR3 is TGTGCCAGCAGCTTCTATCCGGGACAGGGTCTTGAGCAGTACTTC. Translation: CASSFYPGQGLEQYF. The chain carries TRBV5-3 and TRBJ2-7; 9 nucleotides match TRBD1. TRBV5-3 is classed as an ORF, of uncertain function. This CDR3 has 15 amino acids.

This clonotype was counted many times. This chain connects TRBV7-2 to TRBJ1-3, with no clear D. The length of the CDR3 is 15 residues. V shed 2 bases and J shed 3 bases, with 11 bases lying between them. From germline, CDR1 is SGHTA and CDR2 FQGNSA. The CDR3 spells CASSLKGLGGNTIYF. The CDR3 coding sequence is TGTGCCAGCAGCTTAAAGGGTCTGGGTGGAAACACCATATATTTT.

This sequence joins TRBV4-2 and TRBJ2-3; D is unclear. Germline CDR1 is LGHNA and CDR2 is YNFKEQ. This CDR3 has 17 amino acids. V lost 3 bases to trimming and J lost 6 bases, with 22 bases between them. The CDR3, as DNA: TGTGCCAGCAGCCACGGGCTCGGCACTGGAGTTGGGGATACGCAGTATTTT. Protein sequence: CASSHGLGTGVGDTQYF.

The chain employs TRBV28 and TRBJ2-5, with D possibly TRBD1 on 5 matching bases. The CDR3 length is 14 residues. CDR1 MDHEN and CDR2 SYDVKM come from the germline V gene. Trimming shortened V by 4 bases and J by 5 bases, and 14 bases separated the two germline ends. The CDR3, as DNA: TGTGCCAGCAGTTCAAGGGGCTTGAGTGAGACCCAGTACTTC. Its protein product is CASSSRGLSETQYF.

V gene TRBV5-6 combines with J gene TRBJ2-1; tentative D call: TRBD2 (5 bases). The CDR3 has 12 amino acids. V lost 2 bases to trimming and J lost 9 bases, with 9 bases between them. The germline V gene has CDR1 SGHDT and CDR2 YYEEEE. CDR3 coding DNA: TGTGCCAGCAGCTTCGGGATTCGTGAGCAGTTCTTC. This translates into CASSFGIREQFF.

The CDR3 coding sequence is TGTGCCAGCAGCCCAGCGAGGTTGGGAGACTATGGCTACACCTTC. Translation gives CASSPARLGDYGYTF. V is TRBV11-1 and J is TRBJ1-2; D remains ambiguous. V gave up 5 bases and J gave up 3 bases, with 16 bases separating them. CDR3 length: 15 amino acids. The V gene's germline CDR1 is SGHAT and CDR2 FQDESV (reference sequence).